These T cell receptor beta chains were read from a single sample in a study of identical twins' blood T cells. TCRdb redid the calling of the 5' RACE reads with MiXCR, one entry per CDR3 protein. This table has roughly 340,000 distinct CDR3 sequences, 28% appearing once. The specimen sequenced was PBMCs. The source is a woman between 18 and 50 years old in good health. The conserved cysteine and the conserved F or W are not part of the CDR3 here.

j_call	v_call	cdr3_aa
TRBJ1-1	TRBV12-3/TRBV12-4	ASFHGQTRGF
TRBJ2-2	TRBV7-7	ASSLVDFRNTGELF
TRBJ2-5	TRBV11-2	ASRNKIQGDETQY
TRBJ2-7	TRBV6-2/TRBV6-3	ASSYRGLGDEQY
TRBJ2-7	TRBV5-1	ASGTGPNLSYEQY
TRBJ2-2	TRBV20-1	SARLGGASGELF
TRBJ2-3	TRBV10-1	ASGHRRAGEGAQY
TRBJ1-1	TRBV9	ASTGDRGRTEAF
TRBJ1-1	TRBV6-5	AGSFRGLTEAF
TRBJ1-3	TRBV5-1	ASGRLSSNSGNTIY
TRBJ1-2	TRBV27	ASSPTGGYYGYT
TRBJ1-5	TRBV27	ASSLEAGSYQPQH
TRBJ1-1	TRBV5-8	ASSPGVRDEAF
TRBJ2-1	TRBV7-2	ASSLERESYYNEQF
TRBJ2-5	TRBV20-1	SGTGFDGQETQY
TRBJ2-3	TRBV7-2	ASSSGSPDTQY
TRBJ1-4	TRBV5-1	ASSSGPGIDEKLF
TRBJ2-1	TRBV20-1	SARDVSSGRDNEQF
TRBJ1-3	TRBV4-3	ASSQVAAGNTIY
TRBJ1-5	TRBV19	ASKSTFNQPQH
TRBJ1-2	TRBV20-1	SAITGGQDGYT
TRBJ1-1	TRBV29-1	SVEWGDTEAF
TRBJ1-4	TRBV7-6	ASSPDTYNEKLF
TRBJ2-7	TRBV3-1	ASSQETGYYEQY
TRBJ1-2	TRBV20-1	SAREPDYYGYT
TRBJ2-7	TRBV13	ASSLGSSGGHEQY
TRBJ2-5	TRBV5-1	ASSFITSGQETQY
TRBJ1-2	TRBV12-3/TRBV12-4	ASSPLGGHGNYGYT
TRBJ1-2	TRBV6-5	ASSTTAFYGYT
TRBJ2-2	TRBV30	AWSPHHTGELF
TRBJ2-3	TRBV7-9	ASSQPTDADTQY
TRBJ1-5	TRBV19	ASLGAYSNQPQH
TRBJ2-7	TRBV20-1	SGGTSVREQY
TRBJ2-1	TRBV7-9	ASSLVGEQF